The clone carrying this T cell receptor beta chain showed up just a few times. Antigen specificity is unknown. Deletions cut 0 bases from V and 7 bases from J, with 15 bases between. Germline V gene sequence: CDR1 SEHNR, CDR2 FQNEAQ (reference sequence). This CDR3 region has 16 residues. Amplified TCR beta CDR3 regions came from RNA transcripts. The HTBI primer set was used in a first-round RT-PCR of the TCR CDR3. TCRdb processed the multiplex PCR reads anew with MiXCR; each CDR3 protein has one entry. The repertoire holds some 740,000 distinct CDR3 sequences, with 14% as singletons. This sample is drawn from a study of T cells in Graves' hyperthyroidism and ophthalmopathy. Study-level findings and limits: Peripheral blood also featured most of the thyroid clonotypes expanded above 0.001.

The hyperthyroidism patients had all been newly diagnosed, and their disease duration was under 2 months. Their ages ranged from 18 to 65 years. Fresh 10 ml peripheral blood yielded PBMCs. This TCR came from a woman in her late teens or twenties with Graves' hyperthyroidism. Material for sequencing was blood. The chain combines TRBV7-9 with TRBJ1-4; the D gene is possibly TRBD1 (5 bases). In nucleotides, the CDR3 is TGTGCCAGCAGCTTAGCGCGCTATCCAGGGAGTGAAAAACTGTTTTTT. Its protein is CASSLARYPGSEKLFF.